The source of this T cell receptor beta chain is a study of T cell responses to AZD1222 COVID-19 vaccine. This CDR3 is built from 15 residues. CDR1 and CDR2 from the germline V gene are SGHNT and YYREEE (reference sequence). The ends lost 1 base at V and 9 bases at J; junction bases unmatched: 6. Profiling relied on immunoSEQ multiplex PCR, and the TCRdb table lists in-frame clones only, not all of them. The data show approximately 130,000 clones, roughly 82% seen once. Concerning this clone itself: Antigen: not known.

Whole-study findings and limits: Spike-spanning, vaccine-associated CD4 TCRs were dominant at 160-218 and 743-854. White British people made up most donors, females outnumbered males, and clonal diversity was possibly underestimated.

The sequence derives from an adult who received the AZD1222 COVID-19 vaccine. V is TRBV5-4 and J is TRBJ1-6; 8 nucleotides line up with TRBD1. The sequencing used peripheral blood, collected 28 days after the second AZD1222 dose. Here the CDR3 DNA reads TGTGCCAGCAGCTTGCTGACAGGGGAGGGTTCACCCCTCCACTTT. Encoded protein: CASSLLTGEGSPLHF.